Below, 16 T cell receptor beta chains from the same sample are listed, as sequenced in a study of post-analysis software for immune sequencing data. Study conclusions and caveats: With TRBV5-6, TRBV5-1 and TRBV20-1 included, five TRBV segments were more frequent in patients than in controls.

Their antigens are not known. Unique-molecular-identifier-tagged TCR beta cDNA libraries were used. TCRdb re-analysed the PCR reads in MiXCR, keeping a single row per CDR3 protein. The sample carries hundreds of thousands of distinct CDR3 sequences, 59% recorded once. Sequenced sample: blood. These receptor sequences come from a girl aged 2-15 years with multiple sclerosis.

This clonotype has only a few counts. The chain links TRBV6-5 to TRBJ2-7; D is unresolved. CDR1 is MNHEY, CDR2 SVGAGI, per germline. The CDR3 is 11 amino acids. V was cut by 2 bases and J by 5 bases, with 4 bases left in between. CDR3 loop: CASSYTNEQYF. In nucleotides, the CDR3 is TGTGCCAGCAGTTACACTAACGAGCAGTACTTC.

The CDR3 region is CASKMGQPADYGYTF. The CDR3 nucleotides are TGTGCCAGCAAAATGGGGCAGCCTGCCGACTATGGCTACACCTTC. The gene calls are TRBV6-5 and TRBJ1-2; D perhaps matches TRBD1 (5 bases). The CDR3 consists of 15 residues. The V gene's germline CDR1 is MNHEY and CDR2 SVGAGI. The V gene lost 7 bases and the J gene lost 3 bases, with 18 bases spanning the gap.

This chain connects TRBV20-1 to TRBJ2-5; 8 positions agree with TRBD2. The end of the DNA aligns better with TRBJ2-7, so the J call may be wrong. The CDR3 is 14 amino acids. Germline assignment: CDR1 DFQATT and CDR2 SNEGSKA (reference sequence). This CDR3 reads CSAPLSGGTYEQYF. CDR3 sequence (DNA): TGCAGTGCCCCGCTCAGCGGGGGAACCTACGAGCAGTACTTC.

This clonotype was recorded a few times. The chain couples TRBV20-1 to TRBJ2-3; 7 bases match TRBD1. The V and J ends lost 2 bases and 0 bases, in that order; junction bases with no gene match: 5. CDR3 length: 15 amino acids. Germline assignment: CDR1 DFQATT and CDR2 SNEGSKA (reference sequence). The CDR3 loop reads CSARNPGQSTDTQYF. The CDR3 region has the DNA TGCAGTGCTAGAAATCCGGGACAGAGCACAGATACGCAGTATTTT.

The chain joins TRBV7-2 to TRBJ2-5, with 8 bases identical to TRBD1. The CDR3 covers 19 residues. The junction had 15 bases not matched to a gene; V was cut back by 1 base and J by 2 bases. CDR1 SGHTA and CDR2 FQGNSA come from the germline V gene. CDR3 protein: CASSLGWGTGGTEQETQYF. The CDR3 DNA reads TGTGCCAGCAGCTTAGGGTGGGGGACAGGTGGGACCGAACAAGAGACCCAGTACTTC.

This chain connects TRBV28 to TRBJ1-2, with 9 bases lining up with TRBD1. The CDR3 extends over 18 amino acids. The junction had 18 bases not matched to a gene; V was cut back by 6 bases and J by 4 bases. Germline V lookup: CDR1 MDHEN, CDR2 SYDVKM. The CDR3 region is CASRKSGTGGRVGYGYTF. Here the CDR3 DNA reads TGTGCCAGCAGGAAAAGCGGAACAGGGGGCCGGGTGGGCTATGGCTACACCTTC.

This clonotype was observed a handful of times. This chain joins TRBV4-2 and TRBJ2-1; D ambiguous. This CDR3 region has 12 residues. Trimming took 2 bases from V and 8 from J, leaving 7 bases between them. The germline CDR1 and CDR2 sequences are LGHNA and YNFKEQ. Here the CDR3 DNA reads TGTGCCAGCAGCCAATTAGGAGATGAGCAGTTCTTC. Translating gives CASSQLGDEQFF.

The CDR3 spells CASRPTGGIEKLFF. CDR3 nucleotides: TGTGCCAGCAGACCTACAGGGGGTATTGAAAAACTGTTTTTT. This sequence joins TRBV12-3 or TRBV12-4 and TRBJ1-4; 8 nucleotides match TRBD1. V dropped 6 bases and J dropped 7; count of bases not matched to a gene: 7. The CDR3 sequence is 14 residues long.

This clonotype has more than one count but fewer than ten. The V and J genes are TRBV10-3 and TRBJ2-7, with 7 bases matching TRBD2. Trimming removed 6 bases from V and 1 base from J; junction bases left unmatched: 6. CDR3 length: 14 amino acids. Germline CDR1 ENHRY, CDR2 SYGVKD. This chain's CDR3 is CAIRPSGRSYEQYF. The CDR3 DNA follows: TGTGCCATCAGACCTAGCGGAAGATCCTACGAGCAGTACTTC.

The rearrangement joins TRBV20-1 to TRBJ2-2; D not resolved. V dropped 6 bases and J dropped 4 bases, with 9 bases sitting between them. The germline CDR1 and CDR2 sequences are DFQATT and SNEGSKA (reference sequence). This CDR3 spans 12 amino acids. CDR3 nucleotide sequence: TGCAGTGCGATCCAGATCACCGGGGAGCTGTTTTTT. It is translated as CSAIQITGELFF.

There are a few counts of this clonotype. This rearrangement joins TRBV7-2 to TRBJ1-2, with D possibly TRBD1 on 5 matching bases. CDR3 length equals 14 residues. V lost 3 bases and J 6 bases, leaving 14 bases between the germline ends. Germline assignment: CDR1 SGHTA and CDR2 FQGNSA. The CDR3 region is CASSFRGPMHGYTF. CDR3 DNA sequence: TGTGCCAGCAGCTTTCGGGGCCCTATGCATGGCTACACCTTC.

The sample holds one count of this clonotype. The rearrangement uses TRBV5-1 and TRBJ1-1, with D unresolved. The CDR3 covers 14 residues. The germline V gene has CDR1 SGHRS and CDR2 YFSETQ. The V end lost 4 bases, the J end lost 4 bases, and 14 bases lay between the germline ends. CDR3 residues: CASSPGRGPTEAFF. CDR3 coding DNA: TGCGCCAGCAGCCCCGGTCGAGGGCCCACTGAAGCTTTCTTT.

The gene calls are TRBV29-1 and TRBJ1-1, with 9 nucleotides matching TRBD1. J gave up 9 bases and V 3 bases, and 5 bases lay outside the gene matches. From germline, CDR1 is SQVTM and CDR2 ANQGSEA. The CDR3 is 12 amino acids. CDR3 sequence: CSVDPGQGKAFF. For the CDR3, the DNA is TGCAGCGTTGACCCGGGACAGGGTAAAGCTTTCTTT.

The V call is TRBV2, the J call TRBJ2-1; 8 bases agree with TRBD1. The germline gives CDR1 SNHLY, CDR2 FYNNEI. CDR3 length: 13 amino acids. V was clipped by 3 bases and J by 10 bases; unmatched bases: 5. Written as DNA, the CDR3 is TGTGCCAGCAGTGACGGCAGGGGGCTAGAGCAGTTCTTC. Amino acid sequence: CASSDGRGLEQFF.

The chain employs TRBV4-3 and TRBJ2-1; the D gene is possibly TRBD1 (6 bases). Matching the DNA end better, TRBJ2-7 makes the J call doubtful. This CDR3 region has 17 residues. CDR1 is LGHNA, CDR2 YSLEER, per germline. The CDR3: CASSQGLRGSSYNEQYF. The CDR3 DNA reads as TGCGCCAGCAGCCAAGGATTAAGGGGGAGCTCCTACAATGAGCAGTACTTC.

The CDR3 region is CASSAPGQGYEKLFF. In DNA, the CDR3 is TGTGCCAGCAGTGCCCCGGGACAGGGTTATGAAAAACTGTTTTTT. This chain joins TRBV12-3 or TRBV12-4 and TRBJ1-4; TRBD1 matches 9 bases. After removal of 5 bases from V and 6 bases from J, the junction contained 7 bases not matched to a gene. The CDR3 covers 15 residues.